These T cell receptor beta chains were read from a single sample in a study of blood T cell repertoires in COVID-19. Some clones are missing from TCRdb's copy, which holds only in-frame ones; the method was immunoSEQ multiplex PCR. The data contain around 230,000 clones, about 87% of them singletons. Sequenced input: PBMCs or T cells enriched from blood (not recorded which). The receptor source for this set is a woman in her 30s who had recovered from COVID-19. CDR3s leave out the opening cysteine and the closing phenylalanine or tryptophan.

V gene	J gene	CDR3 protein
TRBV5-6	TRBJ1-4	ASSLGGQGTSEKLF
TRBV5-6	TRBJ1-3	ASSLAMAGEYFGNTIY
TRBV27	TRBJ1-5	ASSLTGGLQPQH
TRBV4-3	TRBJ1-2	ASSPHVRTGINYGYT
TRBV10-3	TRBJ2-1	AISEGQAGQF
TRBV10-3	TRBJ1-1	AISETRVDRGLIRTEAF
TRBV28	TRBJ1-5	ASSFTQGINNQPQH
TRBV3-1/TRBV3-2	TRBJ1-1	ASSHRTGGVRDTEAF
TRBV7-8	TRBJ1-5	ASSLMGQGVGPQH
TRBV7-3	TRBJ1-6	ASSHGEMESPLH
TRBV6-2/TRBV6-3	TRBJ1-2	ASSYSPGDYGYT
TRBV4-1	TRBJ2-4	ASSQEGTGVAKNIQY
TRBV6-2/TRBV6-3	TRBJ2-7	ASSPHSYEQY
TRBV19	TRBJ2-7	ASSGGDTRAYEQY